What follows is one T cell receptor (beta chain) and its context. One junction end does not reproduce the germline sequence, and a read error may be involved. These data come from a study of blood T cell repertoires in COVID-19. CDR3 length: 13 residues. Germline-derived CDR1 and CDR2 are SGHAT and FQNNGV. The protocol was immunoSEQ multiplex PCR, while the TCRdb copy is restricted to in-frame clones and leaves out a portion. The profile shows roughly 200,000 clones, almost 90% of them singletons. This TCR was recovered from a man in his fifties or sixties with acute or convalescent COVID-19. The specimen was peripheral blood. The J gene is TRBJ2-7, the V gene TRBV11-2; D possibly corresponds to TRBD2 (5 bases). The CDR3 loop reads CASSLFQAGEQHF. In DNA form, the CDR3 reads TGTGCCAGCAGCTTATTCCAGGCGGGCGAGCAGCACTTC.